Included here is one T cell receptor (beta chain) sequence, with context. TCRdb re-derived calls from the 5' RACE reads in MiXCR, one entry per CDR3 protein. The sample shows 400,000 to 550,000 distinct CDR3 sequences, 20% to 30% of them seen only once. This specimen belongs to a study of T-cell memory formation after mild COVID-19. Overall study context: TCR clustering was largely donor specific.

Germline CDR1 is SGHTA and CDR2 is FQGTGA. V was clipped by 1 base and J by 4 bases, with 17 bases between them. CDR3 length equals 17 residues. Input material: PBMCs or a T cell subset sorted from them (not recorded which). The receptor comes from an adult woman who had mild COVID-19 (a few samples of this study predate the infection). Cell type and time point are not known. The chain has TRBV7-3 and TRBJ2-1, with unresolved D. CDR3 sequence: CASSLMATLSRYNEQFF. The DNA of the CDR3 is TGTGCCAGCAGCTTAATGGCGACCCTCTCCCGATACAATGAGCAGTTCTTC.